This T cell receptor (beta chain) was sequenced during a study of blood T cell repertoires in COVID-19. Turning to the study itself: Acute-phase and convalescent COVID-19 samples originated in the United States, Italy and Spain. From T cells, B-cell-depleted T cells, or PBMCs came the material, which was cDNA or gDNA.

Trimming shortened V by 6 bases and J by 7 bases, and 12 bases separated the two germline ends. The CDR3 has 13 residues. In the source study's methods: Amplification of reference gene primers provided the estimated nucleated cell counts. Repertoires were generated with immunoSEQ multiplex PCR, while TCRdb's copy carries only in-frame clones and drops some. V and J calls plus clone size are reproduced from that table; the DNA served to infer D and trimming. The sample has about 40,000 clones, 89% seen once. The chain joins TRBV12-3 or TRBV12-4 to TRBJ1-4; D remains unclear. This sequence originates from an older man with active COVID-19. The sequencing input was peripheral blood. CDR3 sequence: CASSPSRVEKLFF. In DNA, the CDR3 is TGTGCCAGCAGCCCTAGTAGAGTTGAAAAACTGTTTTTT.